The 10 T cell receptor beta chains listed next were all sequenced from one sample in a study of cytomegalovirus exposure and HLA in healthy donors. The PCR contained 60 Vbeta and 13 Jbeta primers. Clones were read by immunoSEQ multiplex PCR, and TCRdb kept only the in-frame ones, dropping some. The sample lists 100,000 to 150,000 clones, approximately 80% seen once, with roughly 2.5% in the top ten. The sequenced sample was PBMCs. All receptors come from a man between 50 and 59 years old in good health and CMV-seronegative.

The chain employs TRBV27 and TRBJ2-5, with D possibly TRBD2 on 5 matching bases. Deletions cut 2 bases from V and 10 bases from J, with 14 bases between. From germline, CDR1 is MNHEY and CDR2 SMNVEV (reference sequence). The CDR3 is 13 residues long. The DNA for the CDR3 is TGTGCCAGCAGTTTAGAGGGTCCTGTGGGCCAGTACTTC. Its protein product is CASSLEGPVGQYF.

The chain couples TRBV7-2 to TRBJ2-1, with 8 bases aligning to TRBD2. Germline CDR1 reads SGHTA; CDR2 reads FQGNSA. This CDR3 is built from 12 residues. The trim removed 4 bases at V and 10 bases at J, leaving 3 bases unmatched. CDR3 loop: CASSWTSSEQFF. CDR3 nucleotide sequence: TGTGCCAGCAGCTGGACTAGCAGCGAGCAGTTCTTC.

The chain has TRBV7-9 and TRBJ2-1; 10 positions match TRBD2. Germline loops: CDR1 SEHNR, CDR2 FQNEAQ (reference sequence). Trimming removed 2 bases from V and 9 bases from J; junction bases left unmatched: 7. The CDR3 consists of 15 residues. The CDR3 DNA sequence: TGTGCCAGCAGCTTATCTAGCGGGGGTTTGGGTGAGCAGTTCTTC. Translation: CASSLSSGGLGEQFF.

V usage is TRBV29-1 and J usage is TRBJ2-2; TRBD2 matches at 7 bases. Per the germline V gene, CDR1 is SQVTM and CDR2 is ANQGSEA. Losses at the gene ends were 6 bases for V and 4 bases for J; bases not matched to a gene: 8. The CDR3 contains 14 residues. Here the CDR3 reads CSVRTSVFTGELFF. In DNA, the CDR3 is TGCAGCGTCCGGACTAGTGTCTTCACCGGGGAGCTGTTTTTT.

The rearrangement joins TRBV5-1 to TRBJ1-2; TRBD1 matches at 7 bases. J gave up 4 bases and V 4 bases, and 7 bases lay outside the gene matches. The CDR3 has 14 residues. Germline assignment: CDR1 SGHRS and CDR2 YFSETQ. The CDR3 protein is CASSLRQGLYGYTF. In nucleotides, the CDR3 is TGCGCCAGCAGCCTGCGACAGGGACTCTATGGCTACACCTTC.

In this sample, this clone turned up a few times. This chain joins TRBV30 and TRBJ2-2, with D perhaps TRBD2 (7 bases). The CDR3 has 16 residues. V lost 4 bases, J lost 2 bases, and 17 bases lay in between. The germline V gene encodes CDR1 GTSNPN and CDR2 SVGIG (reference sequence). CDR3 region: CAWTYWGGLNTGELFF. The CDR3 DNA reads TGTGCCTGGACCTATTGGGGGGGCCTTAACACCGGGGAGCTGTTTTTT.

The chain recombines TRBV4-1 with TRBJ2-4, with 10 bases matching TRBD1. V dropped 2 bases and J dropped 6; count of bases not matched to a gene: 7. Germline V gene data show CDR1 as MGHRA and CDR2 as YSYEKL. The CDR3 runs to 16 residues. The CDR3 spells CASSQPSRDRGNIQYF. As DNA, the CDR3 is TGCGCCAGCAGCCAACCCTCCCGGGACAGGGGAAACATTCAGTACTTC.

CDR3 loop: CASSYLGGSAYEQYF. The CDR3 region has the DNA TGCGCCAGCAGCTATCTGGGGGGGAGCGCCTACGAGCAGTACTTC. The chain links TRBV5-1 to TRBJ2-7; TRBD2 matches at 7 bases. Per germline, CDR1 SGHRS and CDR2 YFSETQ. V shed 3 bases, J shed 2 bases, and the junction held 8 bases outside the gene matches. The CDR3 has 15 residues.

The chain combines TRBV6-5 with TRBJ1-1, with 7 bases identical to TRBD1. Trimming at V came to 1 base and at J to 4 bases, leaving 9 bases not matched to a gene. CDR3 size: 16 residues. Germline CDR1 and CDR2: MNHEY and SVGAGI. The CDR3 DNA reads TGTGCCAGCAGTTACTTCCCCCAGGGGGGTTTCACTGAAGCTTTCTTT. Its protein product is CASSYFPQGGFTEAFF.

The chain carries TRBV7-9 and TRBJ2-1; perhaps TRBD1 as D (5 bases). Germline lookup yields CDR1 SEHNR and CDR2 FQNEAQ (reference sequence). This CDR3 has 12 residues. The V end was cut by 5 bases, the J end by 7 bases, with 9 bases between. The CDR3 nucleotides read TGTGCCAGCAGCCTAGGGGCAAATGAGCAGTTCTTC. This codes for CASSLGANEQFF.